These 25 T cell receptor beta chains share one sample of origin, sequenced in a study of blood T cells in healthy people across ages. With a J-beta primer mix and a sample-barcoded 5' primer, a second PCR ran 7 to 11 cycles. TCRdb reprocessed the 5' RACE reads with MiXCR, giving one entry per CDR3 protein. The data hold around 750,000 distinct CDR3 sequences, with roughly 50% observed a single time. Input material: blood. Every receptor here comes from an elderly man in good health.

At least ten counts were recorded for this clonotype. The CDR3 loop reads CASSYRQGDDNEQFF. CDR3 sequence (DNA): TGCGCCAGCAGCTATCGACAGGGGGACGACAATGAGCAGTTCTTC. V usage is TRBV4-1 and J usage is TRBJ2-1; 9 nucleotides line up with TRBD1. The germline V gene encodes CDR1 MGHRA and CDR2 YSYEKL. The CDR3 length is 15 residues. J gave up 5 bases and V 5 bases, and 7 bases lay outside the gene matches.

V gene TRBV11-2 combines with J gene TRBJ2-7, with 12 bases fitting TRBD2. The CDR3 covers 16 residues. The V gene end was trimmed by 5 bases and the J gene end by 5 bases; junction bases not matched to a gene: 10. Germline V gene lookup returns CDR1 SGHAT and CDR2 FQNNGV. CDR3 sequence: CASSPTSGRSPDEQYF. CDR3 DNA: TGTGCCAGCAGCCCTACTAGCGGGAGGTCCCCCGACGAGCAGTACTTC.

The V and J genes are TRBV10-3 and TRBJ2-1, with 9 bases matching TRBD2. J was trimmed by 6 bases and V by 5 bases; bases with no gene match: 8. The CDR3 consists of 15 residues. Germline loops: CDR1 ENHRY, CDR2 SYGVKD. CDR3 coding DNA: TGTGCCATCAGTAATAGCGGGAGTCTGTCCAATGAGCAGTTCTTC. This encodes CAISNSGSLSNEQFF.

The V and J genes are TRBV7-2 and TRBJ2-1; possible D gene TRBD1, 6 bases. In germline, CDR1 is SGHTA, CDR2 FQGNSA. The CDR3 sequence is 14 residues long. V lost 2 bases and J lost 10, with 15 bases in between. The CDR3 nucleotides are TGTGCCAGCAGCTTATCTATCGACAGGAACGAGCAGTTCTTC. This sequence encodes CASSLSIDRNEQFF.

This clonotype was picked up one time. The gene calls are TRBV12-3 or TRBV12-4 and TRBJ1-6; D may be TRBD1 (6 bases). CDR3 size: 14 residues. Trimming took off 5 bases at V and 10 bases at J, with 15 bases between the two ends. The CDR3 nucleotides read TGTGCCAGCAGTCTGAGGACAGATTGGTCACCCCTCCACTTT. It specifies CASSLRTDWSPLHF.

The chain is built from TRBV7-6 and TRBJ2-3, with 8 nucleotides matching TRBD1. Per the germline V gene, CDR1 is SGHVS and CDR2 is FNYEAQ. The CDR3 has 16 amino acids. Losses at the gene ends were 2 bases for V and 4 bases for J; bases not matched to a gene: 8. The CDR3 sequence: CASSLIAGGESDTQYF. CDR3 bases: TGTGCCAGCAGCTTAATAGCAGGGGGCGAGTCAGATACGCAGTATTTT.

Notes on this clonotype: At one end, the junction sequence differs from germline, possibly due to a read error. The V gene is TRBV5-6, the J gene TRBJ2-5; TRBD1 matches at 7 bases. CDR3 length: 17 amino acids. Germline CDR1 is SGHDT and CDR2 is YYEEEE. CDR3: CASSSGTGATYQETQYF. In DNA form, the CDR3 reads TGTGCCAGCAGCTCAGGAACAGGGGCTACGTACCAAGAGACACAGTACTTC. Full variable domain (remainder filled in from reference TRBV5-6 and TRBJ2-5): DAGVTQSPTHLIKTRGQQVTLRCSPKSGHDTVSWYQQALGQGPQFIFQYYEEEERQRGNFPDRFSGHQFPNYSSELNVNALLLGDSALYLCASSSGTGATYQETQYFGPGTRLLVL.

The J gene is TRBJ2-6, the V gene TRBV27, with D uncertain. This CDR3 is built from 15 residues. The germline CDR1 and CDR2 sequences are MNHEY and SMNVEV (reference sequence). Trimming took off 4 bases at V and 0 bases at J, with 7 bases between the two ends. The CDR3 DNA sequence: TGTGCCAGCAGTTCCTTTGCCTCTGGGGCCAACGTCCTGACTTTC. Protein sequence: CASSSFASGANVLTF.

This CDR3 is CASVFNFYEQYF. CDR3 sequence (DNA): TGTGCCAGCGTCTTCAATTTCTACGAGCAGTACTTC. The chain uses TRBV6-1 and TRBJ2-4, with D hard to call. The DNA matches TRBJ2-7 better at its end, which makes the J call doubtful. Per germline, CDR1 MNHNS and CDR2 SASEGT. The CDR3 is 12 amino acids.

Here the CDR3 reads CASSSGLAVRYEQYF. CDR3 bases: TGTGCCAGCAGCTCCGGACTAGCGGTTAGGTACGAGCAGTACTTC. The chain joins TRBV11-2 to TRBJ2-5, with TRBD2 identical over 10 bases. The DNA end is more similar to TRBJ2-7, so the J call may be wrong. The germline gives CDR1 SGHAT, CDR2 FQNNGV. The CDR3 runs to 15 residues.

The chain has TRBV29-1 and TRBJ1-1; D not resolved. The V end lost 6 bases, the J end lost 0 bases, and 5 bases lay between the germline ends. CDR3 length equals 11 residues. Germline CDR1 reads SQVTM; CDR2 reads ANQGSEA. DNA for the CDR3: TGCAGCGTAAGGGTGAACACTGAAGCTTTCTTT. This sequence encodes CSVRVNTEAFF.

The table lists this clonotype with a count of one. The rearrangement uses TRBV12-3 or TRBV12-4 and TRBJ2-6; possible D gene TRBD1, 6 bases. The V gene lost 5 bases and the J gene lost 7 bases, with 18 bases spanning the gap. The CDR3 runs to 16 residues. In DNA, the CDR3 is TGTGCCAGCAGTCTACTTCTCAGGGGTGAAGCCAACGTCCTGACTTTC. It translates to CASSLLLRGEANVLTF.

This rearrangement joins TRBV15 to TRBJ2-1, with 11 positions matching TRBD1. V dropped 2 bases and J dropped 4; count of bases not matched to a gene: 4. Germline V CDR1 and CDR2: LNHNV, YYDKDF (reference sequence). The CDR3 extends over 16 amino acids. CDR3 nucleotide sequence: TGTGCCACCAGCAGATCGGGACAGGGGGGTTACAATGAGCAGTTCTTC. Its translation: CATSRSGQGGYNEQFF. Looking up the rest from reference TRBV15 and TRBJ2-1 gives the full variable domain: DAMVIQNPRYQVTQFGKPVTLSCSQTLNHNVMYWYQQKSSQAPKLLFHYYDKDFNNEADTPDNFQSRRPNTSFCFLDIRSPGLGDTAMYLCATSRSGQGGYNEQFFGPGTRLTVL.

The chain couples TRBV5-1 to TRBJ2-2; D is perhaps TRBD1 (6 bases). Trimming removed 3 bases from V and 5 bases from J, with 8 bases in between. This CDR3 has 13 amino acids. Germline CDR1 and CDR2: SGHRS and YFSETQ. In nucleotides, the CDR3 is TGCGCCAGCAGCTCACAGGGTACCGGGGAGCTGTTTTTT. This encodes CASSSQGTGELFF.

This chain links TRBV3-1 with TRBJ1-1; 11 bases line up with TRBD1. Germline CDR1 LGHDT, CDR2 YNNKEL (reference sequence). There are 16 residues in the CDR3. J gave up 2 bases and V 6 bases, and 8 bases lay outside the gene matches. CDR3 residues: CASRDRDRGRNTEAFF. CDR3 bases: TGTGCCAGCAGGGACCGGGACAGGGGGAGAAACACTGAAGCTTTCTTT.

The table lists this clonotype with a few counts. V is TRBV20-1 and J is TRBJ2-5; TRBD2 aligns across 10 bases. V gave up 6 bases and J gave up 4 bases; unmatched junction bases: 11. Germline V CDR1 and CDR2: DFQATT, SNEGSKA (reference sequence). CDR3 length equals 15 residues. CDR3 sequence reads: CSAQREGVGRETQYF. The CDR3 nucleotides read TGCAGTGCGCAGCGGGAGGGGGTTGGGCGAGAGACCCAGTACTTC.

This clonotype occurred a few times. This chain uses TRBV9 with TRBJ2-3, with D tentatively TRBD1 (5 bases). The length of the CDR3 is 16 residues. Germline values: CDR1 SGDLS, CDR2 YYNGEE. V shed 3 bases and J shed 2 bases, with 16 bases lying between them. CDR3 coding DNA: TGTGCCAGCAGCGACCTAAGGGGCGCACACACAGATACGCAGTATTTT. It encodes CASSDLRGAHTDTQYF.

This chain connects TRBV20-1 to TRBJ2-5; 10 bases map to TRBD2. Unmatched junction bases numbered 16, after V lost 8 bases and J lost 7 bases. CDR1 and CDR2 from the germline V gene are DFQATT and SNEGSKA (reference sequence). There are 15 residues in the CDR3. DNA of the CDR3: TGCAGTACATCGCGGACTAGCGGCGGCGAAGGGACCCAGTACTTC. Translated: CSTSRTSGGEGTQYF.

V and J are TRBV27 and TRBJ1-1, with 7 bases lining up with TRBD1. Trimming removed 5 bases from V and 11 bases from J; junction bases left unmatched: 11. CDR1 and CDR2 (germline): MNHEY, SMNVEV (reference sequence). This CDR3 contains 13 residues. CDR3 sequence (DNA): TGTGCCAGCAGTAAGGGACAGTCTCGTTCGGCTTTCTTT. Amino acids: CASSKGQSRSAFF.

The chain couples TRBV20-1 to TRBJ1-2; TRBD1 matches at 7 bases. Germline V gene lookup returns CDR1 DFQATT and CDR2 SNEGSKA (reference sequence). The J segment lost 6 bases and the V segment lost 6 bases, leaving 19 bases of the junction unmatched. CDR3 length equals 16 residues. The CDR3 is CSARQTGRWGADGYTF. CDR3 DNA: TGCAGTGCGAGACAGACAGGGCGGTGGGGGGCCGATGGCTACACCTTC.

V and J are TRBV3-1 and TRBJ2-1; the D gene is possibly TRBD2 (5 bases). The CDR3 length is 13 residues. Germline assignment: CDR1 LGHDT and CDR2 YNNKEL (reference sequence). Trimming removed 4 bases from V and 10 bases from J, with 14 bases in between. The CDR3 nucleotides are TGTGCCAGCAGCCTTAGAGATCCGGGGGAGCAGTTCTTC. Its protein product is CASSLRDPGEQFF.

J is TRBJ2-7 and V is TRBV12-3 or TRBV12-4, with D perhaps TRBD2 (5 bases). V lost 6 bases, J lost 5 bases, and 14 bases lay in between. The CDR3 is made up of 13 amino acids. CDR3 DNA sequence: TGTGCCAGCAGGATGGACCTAGCCCACGAGCAGTACTTC. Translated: CASRMDLAHEQYF.

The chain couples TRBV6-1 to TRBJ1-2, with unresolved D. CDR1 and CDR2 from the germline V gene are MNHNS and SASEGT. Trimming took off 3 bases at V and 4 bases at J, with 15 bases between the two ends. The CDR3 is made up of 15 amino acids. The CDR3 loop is CASSEGPGSSYGYTF. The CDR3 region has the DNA TGTGCCAGCAGTGAGGGCCCCGGGTCCAGCTATGGCTACACCTTC.

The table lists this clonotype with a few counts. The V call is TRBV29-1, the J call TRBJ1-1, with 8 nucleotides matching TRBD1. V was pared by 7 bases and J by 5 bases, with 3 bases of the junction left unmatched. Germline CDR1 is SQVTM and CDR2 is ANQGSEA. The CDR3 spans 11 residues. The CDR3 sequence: CSGYRGTEAFF. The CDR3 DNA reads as TGCAGCGGATACAGGGGGACTGAAGCTTTCTTT.

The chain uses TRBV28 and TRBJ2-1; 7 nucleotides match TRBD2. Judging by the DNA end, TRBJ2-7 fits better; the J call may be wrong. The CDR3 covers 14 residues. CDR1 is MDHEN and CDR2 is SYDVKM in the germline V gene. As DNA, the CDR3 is TGTGCCAGCAGCCCAGGCGGGAGTCGTGCCGAGCAGTACTTC. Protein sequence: CASSPGGSRAEQYF.